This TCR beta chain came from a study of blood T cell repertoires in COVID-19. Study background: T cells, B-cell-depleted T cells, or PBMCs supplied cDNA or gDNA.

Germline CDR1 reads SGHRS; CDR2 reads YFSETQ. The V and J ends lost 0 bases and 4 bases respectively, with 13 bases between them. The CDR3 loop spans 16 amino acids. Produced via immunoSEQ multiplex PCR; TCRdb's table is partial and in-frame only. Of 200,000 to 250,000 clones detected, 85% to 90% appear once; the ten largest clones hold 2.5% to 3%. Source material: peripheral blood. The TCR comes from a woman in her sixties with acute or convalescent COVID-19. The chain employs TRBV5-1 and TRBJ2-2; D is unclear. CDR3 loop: CASSLASHSVTGELFF. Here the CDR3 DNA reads TGCGCCAGCAGCTTGGCCTCTCATTCAGTCACCGGGGAGCTGTTTTTT.